This T cell receptor beta chain was identified in a study of blood T cell repertoires in COVID-19. In the study overall: The United States, Italy and Spain provided the acute and convalescent COVID-19 samples. T cells, B-cell-depleted T cells, or PBMCs supplied cDNA or gDNA.

Methods used by the authors: Nucleated cell counts were estimated from reference gene primer amplification. Sequencing used immunoSEQ multiplex PCR; TCRdb keeps in-frame clones, though not all of them. The V and J calls and clone size come from that table; D and trimming were worked out from the DNA. The data show 110,000 or so clones, over 60% seen once. The source is an older man with acute or convalescent COVID-19. Sample: peripheral blood.

The CDR3 loop reads CASSSTVYNSPLHF. In nucleotides, the CDR3 is TGTGCCAGCAGTTCGACAGTATATAATTCACCCCTCCACTTT. The rearrangement joins TRBV27 to TRBJ1-6, with a tentative D call TRBD1 (5 bases). Trimming left V 4 bases short and J 4 bases short, with 8 bases between. Germline V CDR1 and CDR2: MNHEY, SMNVEV (reference sequence). The CDR3 extends over 14 amino acids.